Following are 5 T cell receptor beta chains from one sample sequenced in a study of monozygotic twins with inflammatory bowel disease. TCRdb re-called the 5' RACE reads and catalogs CDR3 proteins one per entry, DNA excluded. Listed are over 120,000 distinct CDR3 sequences; over 1% falls within the top ten. The sequenced sample was blood. The receptors here all came from a human donor with ulcerative colitis or Crohn's disease, or a healthy co-twin of an affected twin (not recorded which).

The chain has TRBV12-3 or TRBV12-4 and TRBJ2-7; TCRdb picks TRBD1, but there is no DNA to check that call. The CDR3 consists of 15 residues. The CDR3 here is CASSFFGQPAYEQYF.

This chain links TRBV5-1 with TRBJ1-2; without DNA, the TCRdb call of TRBD1 cannot be checked. There are 14 residues in the CDR3. CDR1 and CDR2 from the germline V gene are SGHRS and YFSETQ. CDR3 amino acids: CASSLEGARYGYTF.

The chain uses TRBV30 and TRBJ2-1; the D call from TCRdb, TRBD2, cannot be confirmed without DNA. The CDR3 totals 14 residues. Germline CDR1 and CDR2: GTSNPN and SVGIG (reference sequence). CDR3 sequence: CAWLGAGSYNEQFF. Complete variable domain (other parts from reference TRBV30 and TRBJ2-1): SQTIHQWPATLVQPVGSPLSLECTVEGTSNPNLYWYRQAAGRGLQLLFYSVGIGQISSEVPQNLSASRPQDRQFILSSKKLLLSDSGFYLCAWLGAGSYNEQFFGPGTRLTVL.

The chain is built from TRBV5-1 and TRBJ1-3. Germline loops: CDR1 SGHRS, CDR2 YFSETQ. This CDR3 region has 15 residues. CDR3 region: CASSLEVGSGNTIYF.

This chain connects TRBV28 to TRBJ1-1; without DNA, the TCRdb call of TRBD1 cannot be checked. Germline V gives CDR1 MDHEN, CDR2 SYDVKM. This CDR3 comprises 16 residues. The CDR3 loop reads CASSLLGTVGGTEAFF.